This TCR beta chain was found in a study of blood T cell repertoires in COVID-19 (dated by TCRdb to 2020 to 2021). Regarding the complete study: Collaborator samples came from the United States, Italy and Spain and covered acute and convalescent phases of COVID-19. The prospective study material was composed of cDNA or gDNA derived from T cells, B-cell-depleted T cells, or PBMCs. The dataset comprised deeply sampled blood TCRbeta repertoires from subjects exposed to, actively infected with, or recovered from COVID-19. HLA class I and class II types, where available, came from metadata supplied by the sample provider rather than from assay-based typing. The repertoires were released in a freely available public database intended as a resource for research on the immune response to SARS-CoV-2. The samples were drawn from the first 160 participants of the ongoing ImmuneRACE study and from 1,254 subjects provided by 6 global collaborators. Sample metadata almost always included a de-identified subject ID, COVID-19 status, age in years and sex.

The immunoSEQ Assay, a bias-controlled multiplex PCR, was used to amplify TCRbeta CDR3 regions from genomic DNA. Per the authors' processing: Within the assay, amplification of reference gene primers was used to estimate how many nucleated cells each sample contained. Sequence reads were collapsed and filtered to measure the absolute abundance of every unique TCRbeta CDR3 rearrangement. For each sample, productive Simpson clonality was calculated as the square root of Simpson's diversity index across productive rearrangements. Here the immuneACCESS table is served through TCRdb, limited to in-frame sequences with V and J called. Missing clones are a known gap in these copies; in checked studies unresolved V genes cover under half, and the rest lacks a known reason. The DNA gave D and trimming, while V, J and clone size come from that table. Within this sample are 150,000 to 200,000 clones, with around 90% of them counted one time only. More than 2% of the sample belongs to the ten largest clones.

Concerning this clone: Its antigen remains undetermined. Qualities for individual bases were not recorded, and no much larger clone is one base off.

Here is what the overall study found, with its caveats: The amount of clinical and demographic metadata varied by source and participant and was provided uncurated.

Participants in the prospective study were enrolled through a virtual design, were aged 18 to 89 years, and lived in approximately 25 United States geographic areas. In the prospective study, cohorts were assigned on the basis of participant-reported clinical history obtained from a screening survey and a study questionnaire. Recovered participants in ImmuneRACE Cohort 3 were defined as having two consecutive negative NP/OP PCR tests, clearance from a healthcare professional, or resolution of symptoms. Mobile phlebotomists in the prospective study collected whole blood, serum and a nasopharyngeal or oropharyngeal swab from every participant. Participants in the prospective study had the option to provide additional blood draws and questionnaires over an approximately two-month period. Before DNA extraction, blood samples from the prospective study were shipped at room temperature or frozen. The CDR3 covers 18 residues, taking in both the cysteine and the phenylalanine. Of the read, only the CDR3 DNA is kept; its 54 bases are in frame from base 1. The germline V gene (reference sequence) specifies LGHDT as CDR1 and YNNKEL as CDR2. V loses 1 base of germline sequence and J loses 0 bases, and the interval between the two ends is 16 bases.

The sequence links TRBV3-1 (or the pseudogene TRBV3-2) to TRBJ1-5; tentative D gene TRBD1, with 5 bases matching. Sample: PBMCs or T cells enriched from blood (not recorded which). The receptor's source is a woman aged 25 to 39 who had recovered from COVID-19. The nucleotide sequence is TGTGCCAGCAGCCAAGGCCTGGGGGGAGAGTATAGCAATCAGCCCCAGCATTTT. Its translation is CASSQGLGGEYSNQPQHF.